The 21 T cell receptor beta chains presented below share a single source sample, sequenced in a study of cytomegalovirus exposure and HLA in healthy donors. The PCR had 60 Vbeta and 13 Jbeta primers. Profiled with immunoSEQ multiplex PCR; TCRdb holds only in-frame clones, not every one. Of 160,000 or so clones listed, 60% to 85% were seen once; the top ten hold less than 4.5%. Sequences were obtained from PBMCs. All receptors derive from a man aged 30 to 45 in good health and CMV-seropositive.

This chain uses TRBV14 with TRBJ1-1, with 11 bases matching TRBD1. This CDR3 contains 16 residues. Germline V gene lookup returns CDR1 SGHDN and CDR2 FVKESK. J lost 1 base, V lost 2 bases, and 3 bases had no gene match. The CDR3 coding sequence is TGTGCCAGCAGCCAACGGACAGGGGGCCGGAACACTGAAGCTTTCTTT. Protein product: CASSQRTGGRNTEAFF.

The V call is TRBV9, the J call TRBJ2-5; 9 bases are a match to TRBD1. There are 15 residues in the CDR3. Germline CDR1 reads SGDLS; CDR2 reads YYNGEE. The junction had 5 bases not matched to a gene; V was cut back by 1 base and J by 4 bases. The CDR3 spells CASSVRTGVGETQYF. CDR3 coding DNA: TGTGCCAGCAGCGTACGGACAGGGGTGGGAGAGACCCAGTACTTC.

The rearrangement links TRBV28 to TRBJ2-7; D possibly corresponds to TRBD2 (6 bases). The V gene's germline CDR1 is MDHEN and CDR2 SYDVKM. The CDR3 consists of 12 residues. Trimming removed 5 bases from V and 4 bases from J, with 9 bases in between. CDR3 sequence: CASSTRGYEQYF. The CDR3 DNA reads TGTGCCAGCAGTACTCGGGGGTACGAGCAGTACTTC.

V usage is TRBV30 and J usage is TRBJ1-5; TRBD1 matches 8 bases. V lost 5 bases, J lost 0 bases, and 3 bases stayed unmatched. The CDR3 contains 14 residues. The V gene's germline CDR1 is GTSNPN and CDR2 SVGIG (reference sequence). The CDR3 loop is CAWAGGSSNQPQHF. CDR3 bases: TGTGCCTGGGCAGGGGGCTCTAGCAATCAGCCCCAGCATTTT. Looking up the rest from reference TRBV30 and TRBJ1-5 gives the full variable domain: SQTIHQWPATLVQPVGSPLSLECTVEGTSNPNLYWYRQAAGRGLQLLFYSVGIGQISSEVPQNLSASRPQDRQFILSSKKLLLSDSGFYLCAWAGGSSNQPQHFGDGTRLSIL.

This chain uses TRBV30 with TRBJ2-7; D is perhaps TRBD1 (6 bases). V shed 2 bases and J shed 7 bases, with 12 bases lying between them. CDR3 length: 12 residues. Germline assignment: CDR1 GTSNPN and CDR2 SVGIG (reference sequence). This chain's CDR3 is CAWSLTGHEQYF. CDR3 bases: TGTGCCTGGAGTCTTACAGGGCATGAGCAGTACTTC.

This chain links TRBV5-6 with TRBJ2-7; D remains unclear. The V gene lost 0 bases and the J gene lost 0 bases, with 7 bases spanning the gap. CDR1 and CDR2 from the germline V gene are SGHDT and YYEEEE. The CDR3 contains 14 residues. CDR3 in DNA: TGTGCCAGCAGCTTGGCCGTAGTCTCCTACGAGCAGTACTTC. It codes for CASSLAVVSYEQYF.

J is TRBJ2-5 and V is TRBV5-4; tentatively, D is TRBD2 (7 bases). Germline values: CDR1 SGHNT, CDR2 YYREEE (reference sequence). V lost 0 bases to trimming and J lost 5 bases, with 14 bases between them. The CDR3 length is 15 residues. The CDR3: CASSLEGGRLETQYF. DNA of the CDR3: TGTGCCAGCAGCTTGGAGGGGGGGCGACTTGAGACCCAGTACTTC.

The chain recombines TRBV2 with TRBJ2-3, with D possibly matching TRBD2 (6 bases). The V and J ends lost 3 bases and 3 bases respectively, with 7 bases between them. This CDR3 has 13 residues. Germline CDR1 SNHLY, CDR2 FYNNEI. The CDR3 sequence is CASSEGGTDTQYF. DNA for the CDR3: TGTGCCAGCAGTGAGGGGGGTACAGATACGCAGTATTTT.

This clone came up a few times. This chain connects TRBV29-1 to TRBJ2-3; TRBD1 aligns across 11 bases. Germline CDR1 and CDR2: SQVTM and ANQGSEA. The CDR3 sequence is 13 residues long. Trimming at V came to 8 bases and at J to 5 bases, leaving 6 bases not matched to a gene. The CDR3 here is CSFWDRGLDTQYF. Here the CDR3 DNA reads TGCAGCTTTTGGGACAGGGGGTTAGATACGCAGTATTTT.

V is TRBV28 and J is TRBJ1-2, with no clear D. V lost 4 bases and J lost 5, with 20 bases in between. CDR3 length: 16 residues. Per germline, CDR1 MDHEN and CDR2 SYDVKM. The CDR3 DNA is TGTGCCAGCAGTTCTAGCCGTGCGGATAGACCTTATGGCTACACCTTC. Translation gives CASSSSRADRPYGYTF.

The chain uses TRBV28 and TRBJ2-3, with D possibly being TRBD2 (7 bases). With 5 bases removed from V and 3 bases from J, the gap between germline ends came to 15 bases. Per germline, CDR1 MDHEN and CDR2 SYDVKM. This CDR3 region has 15 residues. In DNA form, the CDR3 reads TGTGCCAGCAGTGCCGCGGGGGCCCGTACAGATACGCAGTATTTT. This encodes CASSAAGARTDTQYF.

Points on this clone: Other DNA sequences from this sample encode an identical CDR3 as well. V gene TRBV5-4 combines with J gene TRBJ2-3; TRBD2 agrees at 8 bases. The J segment lost 4 bases and the V segment lost 4 bases, leaving 5 bases of the junction unmatched. This CDR3 has 14 residues. Germline V gives CDR1 SGHNT, CDR2 YYREEE (reference sequence). The chain's CDR3 is CASSQSGGADTQYF. The DNA of the CDR3 is TGTGCCAGCAGCCAGAGCGGGGGAGCAGATACGCAGTATTTT.

The chain uses TRBV4-1 and TRBJ2-7, with 7 bases fitting TRBD1. Trimming removed 4 bases from V and 1 base from J; junction bases left unmatched: 7. Germline CDR1 MGHRA, CDR2 YSYEKL. The CDR3 runs to 15 residues. CDR3 nucleotides: TGCGCCAGCAGCCGACCGGGACAGTTATCCTACGAGCAGTACTTC. Amino acid sequence: CASSRPGQLSYEQYF.

The chain recombines TRBV5-6 with TRBJ1-6; D is possibly TRBD1 (5 bases). Germline-derived CDR1 and CDR2 are SGHDT and YYEEEE. Trimming left V 2 bases short and J 7 bases short, with 10 bases between. This CDR3 comprises 14 residues. CDR3 region: CASSFSRVNSPLHF. Written as DNA, the CDR3 is TGTGCCAGCAGCTTTTCCAGGGTAAATTCACCCCTCCACTTT.

V is TRBV29-1 and J is TRBJ2-7; 7 nucleotides align to TRBD1. Germline values: CDR1 SQVTM, CDR2 ANQGSEA. This CDR3 comprises 13 residues. J was trimmed by 0 bases and V by 5 bases; bases with no gene match: 4. The CDR3 here is CSVMAGGSYEQYF. In DNA, the CDR3 is TGCAGCGTTATGGCAGGGGGCTCCTACGAGCAGTACTTC.

The V and J genes are TRBV28 and TRBJ1-2; D is perhaps TRBD1 (6 bases). This CDR3 is 13 amino acids long. V shed 3 bases and J shed 6 bases, with 11 bases lying between them. Per the germline V gene, CDR1 is MDHEN and CDR2 is SYDVKM. DNA for the CDR3: TGTGCCAGCAGTTTCGGGGGGCGGGATGGCTACACCTTC. It specifies CASSFGGRDGYTF.

J is TRBJ2-7 and V is TRBV7-6; weak D call: TRBD2 (6 bases). Trimming shortened V by 5 bases and J by 1 base, and 12 bases separated the two germline ends. CDR3 size: 14 residues. The germline V gene has CDR1 SGHVS and CDR2 FNYEAQ. CDR3 in DNA: TGTGCCAGCAGCACCCGGGACTCTTCCTACGAGCAGTACTTC. Translating it yields CASSTRDSSYEQYF.

The table lists this clone with a count of one. The chain has TRBV7-2 and TRBJ1-2; D perhaps matches TRBD1 (6 bases). The CDR3 sequence is 14 residues long. V was clipped by 4 bases and J by 10 bases, with 19 bases between them. CDR1 is SGHTA, CDR2 FQGNSA, per germline. The CDR3 DNA follows: TGTGCCAGCAGCTCCAGCCGGGGGGCTGTCGTCTACACCTTC. This codes for CASSSSRGAVVYTF.

J is TRBJ1-5 and V is TRBV7-9, with D hard to call. The CDR3 is 14 residues long. From germline, CDR1 is SEHNR and CDR2 FQNEAQ (reference sequence). Trimming took 7 bases from V and 0 from J, leaving 10 bases between them. CDR3 sequence: CASTWSDSNQPQHF. CDR3 in DNA: TGTGCCAGCACATGGTCAGATAGCAATCAGCCCCAGCATTTT.

The chain joins TRBV28 to TRBJ1-1; D may be TRBD1 (6 bases). Germline assignment: CDR1 MDHEN and CDR2 SYDVKM. With 4 bases removed from V and 5 bases from J, the gap between germline ends came to 11 bases. The CDR3 extends over 13 amino acids. CDR3 nucleotide sequence: TGTGCCAGCAGTTCTCCAGGGGTAACTGAAGCTTTCTTT. Amino acids: CASSSPGVTEAFF.

CDR3 region: CASSGRGTGLNTEAFF. In DNA form, the CDR3 reads TGTGCCAGCAGTGGCCGGGGGACGGGATTGAACACTGAAGCTTTCTTT. This sequence joins TRBV25-1 and TRBJ1-1, with D maybe TRBD1 (5 bases). This CDR3 spans 16 amino acids. The germline V gene has CDR1 MGHDK and CDR2 SYGVNS. Trimming cost V 4 bases and J 0 bases, with 15 bases left between them.